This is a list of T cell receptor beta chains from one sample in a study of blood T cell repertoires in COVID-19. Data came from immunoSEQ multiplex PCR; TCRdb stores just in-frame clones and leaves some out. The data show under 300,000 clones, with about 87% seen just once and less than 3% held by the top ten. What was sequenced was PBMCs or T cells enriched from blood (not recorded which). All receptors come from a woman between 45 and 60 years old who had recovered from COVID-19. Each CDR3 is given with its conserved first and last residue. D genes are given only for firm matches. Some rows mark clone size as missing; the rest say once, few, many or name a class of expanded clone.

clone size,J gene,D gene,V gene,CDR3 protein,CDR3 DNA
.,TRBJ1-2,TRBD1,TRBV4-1,CASSRGQGGGYTF,TGCGCCAGCAGCCGAGGACAGGGGGGAGGCTACACCTTC
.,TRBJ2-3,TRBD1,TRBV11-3,CASSRDRKDTQYF,TGTGCCAGCAGCCGGGACAGAAAAGATACGCAGTATTTT
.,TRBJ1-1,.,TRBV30,CAWSVILYTEAFF,TGTGCCTGGAGTGTAATACTTTACACTGAAGCTTTCTTT
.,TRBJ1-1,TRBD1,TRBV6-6,CASSNAGTGNTEAFF,TGTGCCAGTTCCAACGCCGGGACAGGGAACACTGAAGCTTTCTTT
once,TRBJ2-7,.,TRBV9,CASSPDSHREQYF,TGTGCCAGCAGCCCAGACAGCCACCGAGAGCAGTACTTC
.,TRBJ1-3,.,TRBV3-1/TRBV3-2,CASSQVQGNTIYF,TGTGCCAGCAGCCAAGTCCAGGGAAACACCATATATTTT
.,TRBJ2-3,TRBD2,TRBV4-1,CASSQDGAAGGPPDTQYF,TGCGCCAGCAGCCAAGATGGGGCCGCGGGAGGGCCCCCAGATACGCAGTATTTT
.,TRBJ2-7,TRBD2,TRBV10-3,CAISASGRALYEQYF,TGTGCCATCAGTGCTAGCGGGAGGGCCTTGTACGAGCAGTACTTC
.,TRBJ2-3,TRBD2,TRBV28,CASSPSSLAGVLDTQYF,TGTGCCAGCAGCCCGTCCTCACTAGCGGGAGTACTAGATACGCAGTATTTT
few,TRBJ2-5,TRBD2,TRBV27,CASSTQLAGGPGTQYF,TGTGCCAGCAGTACCCAACTAGCGGGAGGGCCGGGGACCCAGTACTTC
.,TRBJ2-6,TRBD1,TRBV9,CASSSRQGSSGANVLTF,TGTGCCAGCAGCTCCCGACAGGGGAGCTCTGGGGCCAACGTCCTGACTTTC
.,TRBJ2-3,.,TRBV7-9,CASSLALYTQYF,TGTGCCAGCAGCTTAGCCCTTTATACGCAGTATTTT
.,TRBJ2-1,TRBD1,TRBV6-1,CASSDRTGAEQFF,TGTGCCAGCAGTGACAGGACAGGGGCTGAGCAGTTCTTC
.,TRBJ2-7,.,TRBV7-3,CASSLSGSYEQYF,TGTGCCAGCAGCTTGTCGGGAAGTTACGAGCAGTACTTC
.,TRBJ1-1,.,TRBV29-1,CSVEIAEAFF,TGCAGCGTTGAAATAGCTGAAGCTTTCTTT
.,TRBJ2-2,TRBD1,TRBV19,CASRSGQGATGELFF,TGTGCCAGTCGCAGCGGACAGGGGGCAACCGGGGAGCTGTTTTTT
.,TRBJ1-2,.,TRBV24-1,CATSDPPRAGYTF,TGTGCCACCAGTGATCCGCCCAGGGCTGGCTACACCTTC
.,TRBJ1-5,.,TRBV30,CAWSRDRLGIRNQPQHF,TGTGCCTGGAGTCGAGACAGGCTTGGGATTCGGAATCAGCCCCAGCATTTT
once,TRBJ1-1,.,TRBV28,CASSSAKVFMNTEAFF,TGTGCCAGCAGTAGCGCCAAAGTTTTCATGAACACTGAAGCTTTCTTT
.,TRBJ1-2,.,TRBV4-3,CASSQQLINYGYTF,TGCGCCAGCAGCCAACAACTGATTAACTATGGCTACACCTTC
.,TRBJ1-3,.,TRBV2,CASSEQVQAGNTIYF,TGTGCCAGCAGTGAACAGGTCCAAGCTGGAAACACCATATATTTT
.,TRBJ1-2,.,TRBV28,CASSFRGRSSF,TGTGCCAGCAGTTTTAGAGGGCGCTCAAGTTTC
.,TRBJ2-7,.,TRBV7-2,CASSLGGKTYEQYF,TGTGCCAGCAGCTTAGGAGGGAAAACCTACGAGCAGTACTTC
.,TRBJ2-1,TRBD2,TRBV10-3,CAISEGTSGSPGEQFF,TGTGCCATCAGTGAAGGGACTAGCGGGAGCCCTGGTGAGCAGTTCTTC
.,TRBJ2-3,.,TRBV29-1,CSVEADRSTDTQYF,TGCAGCGTTGAGGCAGACAGGAGCACAGATACGCAGTATTTT
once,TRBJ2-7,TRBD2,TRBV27,CASSLTSGRAGEQYF,TGTGCCAGCAGTTTAACTAGCGGGAGGGCCGGGGAGCAGTACTTC
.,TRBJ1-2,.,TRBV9,CASSGNGYNYGYTF,TGTGCCAGCAGCGGCAACGGGTATAACTATGGCTACACCTTC
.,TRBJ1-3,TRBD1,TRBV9,CASSGQGAGNTIYF,TGTGCCAGCAGCGGACAGGGGGCTGGAAACACCATATATTTT
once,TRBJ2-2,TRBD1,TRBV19,CASSIDRVSIGELFF,TGTGCCAGTAGTATTGACAGGGTATCGATCGGGGAGCTGTTTTTT
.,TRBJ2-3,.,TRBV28,CASSFTTDTQYF,TGTGCCAGCAGTTTCACTACAGATACGCAGTATTTT
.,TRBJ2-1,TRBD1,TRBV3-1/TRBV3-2,CASSRGDRRDEQFF,TGTGCCAGCAGCCGGGGGGACAGGCGGGACGAGCAGTTCTTC
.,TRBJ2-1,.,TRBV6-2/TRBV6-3,CASSSLNEQFF,TGTGCCAGCAGTTCCCTCAATGAGCAGTTCTTC
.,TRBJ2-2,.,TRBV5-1,CASSLVVTGELFF,TGCGCCAGCAGCTTGGTCGTCACCGGGGAGCTGTTTTTT
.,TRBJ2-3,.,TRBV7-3,CASSLQGQTGGTDTQYF,TGTGCCAGCAGCTTACAAGGACAGACTGGTGGCACAGATACGCAGTATTTT
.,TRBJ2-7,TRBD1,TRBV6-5,CASSYTRTGILEQYF,TGTGCCAGCAGTTACACCAGGACAGGGATTTTGGAGCAGTACTTC
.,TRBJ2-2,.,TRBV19,CASRRGGRGSVEGELFF,TGTGCCAGTAGGAGGGGGGGGCGAGGTTCGGTAGAAGGGGAGCTGTTTTTT